Below, 29 T cell receptor beta chains from the same sample are listed, as sequenced in a study of cytomegalovirus exposure and HLA in healthy donors. The PCR was carried out with 60 Vbeta primers and 13 Jbeta primers. Libraries were prepared by immunoSEQ multiplex PCR; TCRdb keeps only in-frame clonotypes and omits some of them. The profile covers 200,000 or so clones, with about four fifths appearing a single time and roughly 0.098% taken by the ten largest. Material: PBMCs. These receptors originate from a boy aged 2-9 years in good health and CMV-seronegative.

The chain links TRBV4-2 to TRBJ1-5; 9 nucleotides agree with TRBD1. This CDR3 contains 15 residues. V lost 6 bases to trimming and J lost 7 bases; unmatched junction nucleotides: 10. Looked up from germline, CDR1 is LGHNA and CDR2 is YNFKEQ. The CDR3 sequence: CASRRGQGVRQPQHF. The CDR3 DNA reads as TGTGCCAGCAGGCGGGGACAGGGAGTGAGGCAGCCCCAGCATTTT.

The rearrangement links TRBV20-1 to TRBJ2-7, with TRBD1 matching over 8 bases. With 4 bases clipped from V and 7 bases from J, the junction kept 3 bases outside the gene matches. Looked up from germline, CDR1 is DFQATT and CDR2 is SNEGSKA (reference sequence). The CDR3 runs 11 residues. The CDR3 here is CSATGQVEQYF. The CDR3 DNA is TGCAGTGCTACGGGACAGGTAGAGCAGTACTTC.

A remark on this clone: Other DNA sequences of this sample code for an identical CDR3. The chain combines TRBV7-9 with TRBJ2-7, with 8 bases that match TRBD1. Germline trimming cut 5 bases from V and 2 bases from J; bases unmatched to any gene: 5. The CDR3 is 14 amino acids. Germline CDR1 and CDR2: SEHNR and FQNEAQ (reference sequence). The CDR3 coding sequence is TGTGCCAGCAGCCCCAGGGACAGGACCTACGAGCAGTACTTC. Residues: CASSPRDRTYEQYF.

CDR3 sequence reads: CASGLVNLREQFF. DNA of the CDR3: TGTGCTAGTGGTTTGGTAAACCTGCGTGAGCAGTTCTTC. This chain joins TRBV12-5 and TRBJ2-1; D is uncertain. Trimming pared 0 bases from V and 9 bases from J, leaving 9 bases between. CDR3 length: 13 amino acids. Looked up from germline, CDR1 is LGHNT and CDR2 is FRNRAP.

This clone was found once. V and J are TRBV5-1 and TRBJ2-7, with D possibly matching TRBD2 (6 bases). The CDR3 loop spans 14 amino acids. Germline CDR1 is SGHRS and CDR2 is YFSETQ. Trimming stripped 1 base from V and 4 bases from J, with 12 bases between. The CDR3 bases are TGCGCCAGCAGCTTGACTAGCACAGTTTACGAGCAGTACTTC. This gives the protein CASSLTSTVYEQYF.

This chain joins TRBV13 and TRBJ1-2; no firm D call. V was shortened by 0 bases and J by 5 bases, with 4 bases between the two germline ends. Looked up from germline, CDR1 is PRHDT and CDR2 is FYEKMQ (reference sequence). The CDR3 runs to 12 residues. CDR3 region: CASSLGQYGYTF. Written as DNA, the CDR3 is TGTGCCAGCAGCTTAGGCCAGTATGGCTACACCTTC.

This clone has only one observation. This chain links TRBV5-1 with TRBJ1-2; D remains ambiguous. The CDR3 has 13 residues. CDR1 and CDR2 (germline): SGHRS, YFSETQ. V was trimmed by 1 base and J by 2 bases, leaving 6 bases between them. In DNA, the CDR3 is TGCGCCAGCAGCTTGTGGCCGAACTATGGCTACACCTTC. Its protein is CASSLWPNYGYTF. Drawing the rest from reference TRBV5-1 and TRBJ1-2, the complete variable domain is KAGVTQTPRYLIKTRGQQVTLSCSPISGHRSVSWYQQTPGQGLQFLFEYFSETQRNKGNFPGRFSGRQFSNSRSEMNVSTLELGDSALYLCASSLWPNYGYTFGSGTRLTVV.

The table lists this clone with a count of one. This chain connects TRBV10-3 to TRBJ1-2; D gene unclear. The CDR3 runs 15 residues. Germline CDR1 reads ENHRY; CDR2 reads SYGVKD. Trimming removed 2 bases at V and 4 bases at J, with 14 bases between. This CDR3 is CAISERHISFYGYTF. DNA for the CDR3: TGTGCCATCAGTGAGCGCCACATAAGTTTCTATGGCTACACCTTC.

On this clone: A read error may produce the germline difference seen at one junction end. The chain is built from TRBV6-6 and TRBJ2-1; D may be TRBD2 (5 bases). The germline V gene encodes CDR1 MNHNY and CDR2 SVGAGI (reference sequence). The CDR3 length is 16 residues. For the CDR3, the DNA is TGTGCCAGCAGTTACCCTCTATGGACCGGGAACAATGAGCAGCTCTTC. The encoded protein is CASSYPLWTGNNEQLF.

The chain has TRBV5-4 and TRBJ1-2; 7 bases map to TRBD1. V shed 0 bases and J 4 bases; nucleotides not matched to a gene: 3. The CDR3 consists of 14 residues. In germline, CDR1 is SGHNT, CDR2 YYREEE (reference sequence). The CDR3 spells CASSLGQGTYGYTF. As DNA, the CDR3 is TGTGCCAGCAGCTTGGGACAGGGCACCTATGGCTACACCTTC.

The CDR3 DNA reads TGTGCCAGCAAGATTGGCGTCAGGGGTCGGACCCAGTACTTC. Translated: CASKIGVRGRTQYF. The chain is built from TRBV27 and TRBJ2-5, with a tentative D call TRBD1 (6 bases). Trimming removed 7 bases from V and 7 bases from J, with 19 bases in between. The CDR3 contains 14 residues. CDR1 is MNHEY, CDR2 SMNVEV, per germline (reference sequence).

The rearrangement joins TRBV4-3 to TRBJ1-1; tentative D call: TRBD1 (6 bases). Deletions cut 1 base from V and 4 bases from J, with 10 bases between. Germline CDR1 and CDR2: LGHNA and YSLEER. The CDR3 runs to 14 residues. The CDR3 coding sequence is TGCGCCAGCAGCCAAGGACAGGACTCCACTGAAGCTTTCTTT. Residues: CASSQGQDSTEAFF.

The chain is built from TRBV4-2 and TRBJ1-1; TRBD1 might be the D (5 bases). Looked up from germline, CDR1 is LGHNA and CDR2 is YNFKEQ. This CDR3 is 14 amino acids long. Trimming took 4 bases from V and 6 from J, leaving 15 bases between them. The CDR3 reads CASSLGGVGAEAFF. The CDR3 DNA follows: TGTGCCAGCAGCCTAGGAGGGGTGGGCGCTGAAGCTTTCTTT.

The chain has TRBV19 and TRBJ2-2; 8 bases match TRBD2. V gave up 7 bases and J gave up 2 bases; unmatched junction bases: 9. The CDR3 covers 16 residues. CDR1 LNHDA and CDR2 SQIVND come from the germline V gene (reference sequence). The CDR3 sequence is CASKRAGALNTGELFF. For the CDR3, the DNA is TGTGCCAGTAAACGAGCGGGGGCCCTTAACACCGGGGAGCTGTTTTTT.

This clone was seen more than once but under ten times. V gene TRBV6-6 combines with J gene TRBJ1-1, with D possibly matching TRBD1 (6 bases). V lost 9 bases to trimming and J lost 5 bases, with 7 bases between them. The CDR3 totals 10 residues. The germline gives CDR1 MNHNY, CDR2 SVGAGI (reference sequence). CDR3 bases: TGTGCCAGTAGGGGGACTGAAGCTTTCTTT. This translates into CASRGTEAFF.

The chain couples TRBV6-5 to TRBJ1-4, with 8 bases identical to TRBD1. The CDR3 loop spans 15 amino acids. From germline, CDR1 is MNHEY and CDR2 SVGAGI. J lost 4 bases, V lost 4 bases, and 5 bases had no gene match. The CDR3 loop is CASSFHRGSNEKLFF. For the CDR3, the DNA is TGTGCCAGCAGTTTTCACAGGGGGAGTAATGAAAAACTGTTTTTT.

The V gene is TRBV2, the J gene TRBJ2-7; 14 bases agree with TRBD2. CDR3 length: 16 amino acids. J lost 5 bases, V lost 5 bases, and 8 bases had no gene match. Looked up from germline, CDR1 is SNHLY and CDR2 is FYNNEI. The CDR3, as DNA: TGTGCCAGCAGTTTGACTAGCGGGGGGGCCTTTGACGAGCAGTACTTC. Encoded protein: CASSLTSGGAFDEQYF.

The J gene is TRBJ1-3, the V gene TRBV7-9; 7 bases are a match to TRBD1. The CDR3 spans 14 residues. From germline, CDR1 is SEHNR and CDR2 FQNEAQ (reference sequence). V lost 4 bases to trimming and J lost 8 bases; unmatched junction nucleotides: 8. This CDR3 reads CASSSRQGRDTIYF. The CDR3 bases are TGTGCCAGCAGCTCCCGACAGGGTCGGGACACCATATATTTT. Supplemented by reference TRBV7-9 and TRBJ1-3, the full variable domain reads DTGVSQNPRHKITKRGQNVTFRCDPISEHNRLYWYRQTLGQGPEFLTYFQNEAQLEKSRLLSDRFSAERPKGSFSTLEIQRTEQGDSAMYLCASSSRQGRDTIYFGEGSWLTVV.

The chain combines TRBV5-4 with TRBJ2-1; tentatively, D is TRBD1 (6 bases). Trimming left V 1 base short and J 1 base short, with 12 bases between. CDR1 is SGHNT and CDR2 is YYREEE in the germline V gene (reference sequence). CDR3 length equals 16 residues. DNA for the CDR3: TGTGCCAGCAGCTTGAACAGGGAGTTATCCTACAATGAGCAGTTCTTC. It codes for CASSLNRELSYNEQFF.

This chain joins TRBV5-1 and TRBJ1-6, with 11 positions matching TRBD1. The germline V gene has CDR1 SGHRS and CDR2 YFSETQ. This CDR3 has 16 residues. Trimming removed 4 bases from V and 7 bases from J; junction bases left unmatched: 7. CDR3 nucleotides: TGCGCCAGCAGCCCCGGACAGGGGGCGCAAAATTCACCCCTCCACTTT. It is translated as CASSPGQGAQNSPLHF.

The chain employs TRBV2 and TRBJ1-1, with D perhaps matching TRBD1 (5 bases). Looked up from germline, CDR1 is SNHLY and CDR2 is FYNNEI. Trimming shortened V by 5 bases and J by 1 base, and 8 bases separated the two germline ends. CDR3 size: 13 residues. For the CDR3, the DNA is TGTGCCAGCAGTACCCAGGGGAACACTGAAGCTTTCTTT. Translated, it gives CASSTQGNTEAFF.

V gene TRBV5-1 combines with J gene TRBJ2-3, with 12 bases lining up with TRBD1. The CDR3 contains 14 residues. After removal of 5 bases from V and 12 bases from J, the junction contained 10 bases not matched to a gene. Germline values: CDR1 SGHRS, CDR2 YFSETQ. The CDR3 DNA reads TGCGCCAGCAGAGCTCCGGGACAGGGGGCCCAACAGTATTTT. This codes for CASRAPGQGAQQYF.

The chain recombines TRBV19 with TRBJ1-1; maybe TRBD1 (6 bases). Trimming left V 7 bases short and J 3 bases short, with 15 bases between. Germline CDR1 reads LNHDA; CDR2 reads SQIVND (reference sequence). This CDR3 has 14 residues. The CDR3 coding sequence is TGTGCCAGTAACTGGGGGCGGGGGGACACTGAAGCTTTCTTT. Protein: CASNWGRGDTEAFF.

The chain recombines TRBV5-4 with TRBJ1-3, with 11 bases matching TRBD1. V shed 4 bases and J 4 bases; nucleotides not matched to a gene: 10. The CDR3 sequence is 17 residues long. Germline CDR1 and CDR2: SGHNT and YYREEE (reference sequence). CDR3 nucleotide sequence: TGTGCCAGCAGCCCCGGGACAGGGGGAAGGCGGGGAAACACCATATATTTT. Translating it yields CASSPGTGGRRGNTIYF.

This sequence joins TRBV20-1 and TRBJ2-1; possibly TRBD1 for D (6 bases). The V gene lost 6 bases and the J gene lost 8 bases, with 11 bases spanning the gap. Germline assignment: CDR1 DFQATT and CDR2 SNEGSKA (reference sequence). This CDR3 comprises 11 residues. The CDR3 DNA sequence: TGCAGTGCGGATAGGGGGTATGAGCAGTTCTTC. This sequence encodes CSADRGYEQFF.

J is TRBJ2-5 and V is TRBV6-1; D may be TRBD1 (6 bases). Trimming took 2 bases from V and 3 from J, leaving 10 bases between them. Germline loops: CDR1 MNHNS, CDR2 SASEGT. This CDR3 contains 14 residues. The CDR3 DNA is TGTGCCAGCAGTGAATTAAGGACAGAAGAGACCCAGTACTTC. Translating it yields CASSELRTEETQYF.

The chain combines TRBV5-1 with TRBJ2-1, with D tentatively TRBD1 (5 bases). Germline V lookup: CDR1 SGHRS, CDR2 YFSETQ. The V end was cut by 4 bases, the J end by 0 bases, with 8 bases between. The CDR3 contains 14 residues. The CDR3: CASSLRASYNEQFF. CDR3 nucleotides: TGCGCCAGCAGCCTCAGGGCCTCCTACAATGAGCAGTTCTTC.

The chain combines TRBV9 with TRBJ2-4, with 9 positions matching TRBD1. Germline V gene data show CDR1 as SGDLS and CDR2 as YYNGEE. This CDR3 comprises 15 residues. J gave up 1 base and V 3 bases, and 2 bases lay outside the gene matches. The CDR3 region is CASSDGQGAKNIQYF. In nucleotides, the CDR3 is TGTGCCAGCAGCGACGGACAGGGGGCCAAAAACATTCAGTACTTC.

This chain connects TRBV5-6 to TRBJ2-5, with TRBD1 matching over 9 bases. The germline V gene has CDR1 SGHDT and CDR2 YYEEEE. The CDR3 extends over 16 amino acids. V lost 2 bases and J lost 2; bases outside the gene matches: 7. This CDR3 is CASSFKQGAFQETQYF. CDR3 nucleotides: TGTGCCAGCAGCTTCAAACAGGGGGCCTTTCAAGAGACCCAGTACTTC.